This TCR beta chain was documented in a study of identical twins. TCRdb itself ran the 5' RACE reads through MiXCR, one entry per CDR3 protein. The table has around 490,000 distinct CDR3 sequences, approximately 14% seen once; the top ten hold roughly 0.44%. This clonotype was recorded a few times. The germline gives CDR1 MNHEY, CDR2 SMNVEV (reference sequence). V was clipped by 2 bases and J by 6 bases; unmatched bases: 5. The CDR3 runs 15 residues. The sample also formed part of further work on yellow fever vaccine responses in identical twins. That report notes: The T cell response to vaccination in identical twins was reportedly partly convergent and partly personalized.

The receptor was isolated from a woman between 18 and 30 years old in good health. Input material: CD4+ T cells sorted from blood. This chain joins TRBV27 and TRBJ2-2; 8 bases are a match to TRBD2. CDR3 bases: TGTGCCAGCAGTTTAATTCTGACTAGCGCCGGGGAGCTGTTTTTT. This sequence encodes CASSLILTSAGELFF.